This TCR beta chain was obtained from a study of T cell responses to AZD1222 COVID-19 vaccine. Findings and caveats of the study: Donors were chiefly white British, with a greater number of females, and clonal diversity was perhaps underestimated. Dominant at 160-218 and 743-854, vaccine-associated CD4 TCRs also spanned spike. At study baseline, merely five or six AZD1222 recipients were seropositive. Spike-specific TCR breadth rose after two AZD1222 doses, and depth rose as well.

This CDR3 is built from 14 residues. V dropped 10 bases and J dropped 0 bases, with 13 bases sitting between them. Germline CDR1 reads MDHEN; CDR2 reads SYDVKM. This clone was seen only once. The antigen remains undetermined. The method was immunoSEQ multiplex PCR; TCRdb's version includes in-frame clones alone and lacks a portion of them. This table has approximately 120,000 clones, roughly 90% appearing once. The chain couples TRBV28 to TRBJ1-5; D gene ambiguous. This clonotype was sampled from an adult in good health. Source: peripheral blood, taken on day 0 of AZD1222 vaccination. DNA for the CDR3: TGTGCCACCCGCCGCTTAGATAGCAATCAGCCCCAGCATTTT. Amino acid sequence: CATRRLDSNQPQHF.